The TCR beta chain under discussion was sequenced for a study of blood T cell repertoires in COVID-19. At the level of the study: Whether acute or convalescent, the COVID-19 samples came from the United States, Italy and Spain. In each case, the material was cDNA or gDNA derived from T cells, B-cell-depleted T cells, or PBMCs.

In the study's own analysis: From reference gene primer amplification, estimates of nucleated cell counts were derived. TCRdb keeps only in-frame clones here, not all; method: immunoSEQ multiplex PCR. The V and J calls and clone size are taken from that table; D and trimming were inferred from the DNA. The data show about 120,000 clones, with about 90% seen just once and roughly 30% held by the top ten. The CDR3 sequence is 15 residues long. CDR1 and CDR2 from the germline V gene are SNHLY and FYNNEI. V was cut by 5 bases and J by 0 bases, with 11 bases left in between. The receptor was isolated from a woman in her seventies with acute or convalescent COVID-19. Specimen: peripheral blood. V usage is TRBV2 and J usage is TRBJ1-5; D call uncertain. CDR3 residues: CASSFQGVSNQPQHF. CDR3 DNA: TGTGCCAGCAGTTTTCAAGGAGTTAGCAATCAGCCCCAGCATTTT.